The source of this TCR beta chain is a study of shared clonotypes between healthy human individuals. This CDR3 is 17 amino acids long. Trimming stripped 4 bases from V and 0 bases from J, with 18 bases between. Germline V CDR1 and CDR2: LGHNA, YSLEER. Details on this clone: No antigen is known for it.

Study-wide points: The genetic and exposure-history diversity represented was limited by few donors. Clonotypes shared by all four sorted-subset donors had higher generation probabilities than non-shared clonotypes. The authors sampled blood alone, and tissue repertoires likely differ.

Assay: immunoSEQ multiplex PCR; the TCRdb copy retains only in-frame clones and omits some. Of some 2,400,000 clones detected, approximately 94% appear once; the ten largest clones hold around 0.13%. The chain joins TRBV4-3 to TRBJ2-5; D uncertain. This sequence originates from a man in his late teens or twenties in good health. The sequenced sample consisted of naive CD4+ T cells sorted from blood. Described subset: CD45RA+ positively selected. This CDR3 is CASSLLVSSLDQETQYF. The DNA of the CDR3 is TGCGCCAGCAGCCTCCTTGTTAGCAGCCTTGACCAAGAGACCCAGTACTTC.